This T cell receptor beta chain emerged from a study of metastatic and nonmetastatic thyroid tumors. Study results and caveats: Versus benign nodules, malignant thyroid tumors reportedly had significantly higher TCR beta diversity, in blood and tumor.

Per the original data handling: It was from CDR3 differences across clinicopathological groups that a distant-metastasis classifier for papillary thyroid cancer was built. TCRdb re-clonotyped the PCR reads through MiXCR. TCRdb's processing, not the authors', yielded these V and J calls. The sample lists about 92,000 clones; under 15% were seen once. None of the patients had undergone any treatment ahead of thyroid surgery. This clone was counted ten times or more. Its target is not known. From germline, CDR1 is SGHRS and CDR2 YFSETQ. Trimming pared 0 bases from V and 3 bases from J, leaving 16 bases between. The CDR3 extends over 16 amino acids.

The chain couples TRBV5-1 to TRBJ2-7; possible D gene TRBD2, 5 bases. The sample taken for sequencing was blood. The TCR was taken from a female donor with papillary thyroid cancer or a benign thyroid nodule (not recorded which). Some clones in this sample may be carry-over from other donors' samples. CDR3 sequence (DNA): TGCGCCAGCAGCTTGGGGTTTGGAGGCTTCAGCTACGAGCAGTACTTC. It is translated as CASSLGFGGFSYEQYF.